These 10 T cell receptor beta chains were all obtained from the same sample, sequenced in a study of T cell responses to AZD1222 COVID-19 vaccine. TCRdb keeps only in-frame clones here, not all; method: immunoSEQ multiplex PCR. The repertoire holds about 95,000 clones, with roughly 91% as singletons. The material was peripheral blood, obtained on day 0 of AZD1222 vaccination. These receptors all stem from an adult in good health.

This sequence joins TRBV4-1 and TRBJ1-6; D unresolved. From germline, CDR1 is MGHRA and CDR2 YSYEKL. Trimming cost V 0 bases and J 5 bases, with 8 bases left between them. This CDR3 has 15 amino acids. CDR3 loop: CASSQDILDNSPLHF. The CDR3, as DNA: TGCGCCAGCAGCCAAGACATACTCGATAATTCACCCCTCCACTTT.

The gene calls are TRBV10-3 and TRBJ2-1; 9 bases align to TRBD2. The J segment lost 8 bases and the V segment lost 11 bases, leaving 16 bases of the junction unmatched. Germline V gives CDR1 ENHRY, CDR2 SYGVKD. This CDR3 spans 15 amino acids. In nucleotides, the CDR3 is TGTGCCGCTAATGGATGGCGGGGGGGAAATGATGAGCAGTTCTTC. It yields the protein CAANGWRGGNDEQFF.

This chain uses TRBV5-1 with TRBJ1-6; 7 bases are a match to TRBD1. After removal of 4 bases from V and 8 bases from J, the junction contained 15 bases not matched to a gene. The CDR3 contains 17 residues. Germline V gene sequence: CDR1 SGHRS, CDR2 YFSETQ. CDR3 bases: TGCGCCAGCAGCCCCACGGGACAGTCCGTAGGGGATTCACCCCTCCACTTT. Protein sequence: CASSPTGQSVGDSPLHF.

The J gene is TRBJ1-1, the V gene TRBV12-3 or TRBV12-4, with a possible D match to TRBD1 (6 bases). This CDR3 spans 13 amino acids. The germline V and J ends were trimmed by 5 bases and 10 bases, with 17 bases remaining between them. The CDR3 region has the DNA TGTGCCAGCAGTCTAGGGGGGGGCCCTCGAGCTTTCTTT. Residues: CASSLGGGPRAFF.

This sequence joins TRBV28 and TRBJ1-2; 9 nucleotides align to TRBD1. CDR3 length equals 14 residues. Germline CDR1 MDHEN, CDR2 SYDVKM. V was pared by 6 bases and J by 4 bases, with 6 bases of the junction left unmatched. In nucleotides, the CDR3 is TGTGCCAGCAGAGCCGGGACAGGGACCTATGGCTACACCTTC. Translating gives CASRAGTGTYGYTF.

The rearrangement links TRBV15 to TRBJ1-4; the match to TRBD1 covers 8 bases. CDR1 is LNHNV, CDR2 YYDKDF, per germline (reference sequence). The trim removed 3 bases at V and 8 bases at J, leaving 8 bases unmatched. CDR3 length equals 15 residues. The CDR3 sequence: CATSRTRTGLEKLFF. The DNA of the CDR3 is TGTGCCACCAGCAGGACCCGGACAGGGCTCGAAAAACTGTTTTTT.

This clone was seen more than once but under ten times. This chain joins TRBV5-1 and TRBJ1-1; D remains ambiguous. Germline V gene lookup returns CDR1 SGHRS and CDR2 YFSETQ. V lost 4 bases and J 1 base, leaving 14 bases between the germline ends. The CDR3 spans 15 residues. The CDR3 nucleotides read TGCGCCAGCAGCCGCCGAGGAGGAGAGAACACTGAAGCTTTCTTT. Its translation is CASSRRGGENTEAFF.

The chain links TRBV11-2 to TRBJ2-5; no firm D call. Per germline, CDR1 SGHAT and CDR2 FQNNGV. CDR3 length equals 11 residues. V was clipped by 3 bases and J by 3 bases, with 2 bases between them. The CDR3 sequence is CASSLKETQYF. The CDR3 DNA follows: TGTGCCAGCAGCTTGAAAGAGACCCAGTACTTC. Using reference TRBV11-2 and TRBJ2-5 for the parts outside the CDR3, the full variable domain is EAGVAQSPRYKIIEKRQSVAFWCNPISGHATLYWYQQILGQGPKLLIQFQNNGVVDDSQLPKDRFSAERLKGVDSTLKIQPAKLEDSAVYLCASSLKETQYFGPGTRLLVL.

The gene calls are TRBV5-4 and TRBJ1-6, with D uncertain. In germline, CDR1 is SGHNT, CDR2 YYREEE (reference sequence). V lost 7 bases and J lost 0, with 11 bases in between. The CDR3 extends over 15 amino acids. CDR3 loop: CASQEDFSYNSPLHF. Here the CDR3 DNA reads TGTGCCAGCCAGGAAGATTTCTCCTATAATTCACCCCTCCACTTT.

The CDR3 sequence is CASSQAVGGTEAFF. CDR3 DNA: TGCGCCAGCAGCCAAGCTGTGGGTGGCACTGAAGCTTTCTTT. This chain joins TRBV4-1 and TRBJ1-1; D is uncertain. Between the trimmed V and J ends, which lost 1 base and 4 bases, there was a span of 10 bases. The CDR3 is 14 amino acids. Germline CDR1 MGHRA, CDR2 YSYEKL.